These 9 T cell receptor beta chains originate from one sample sequenced in a study of blood T cell repertoires in COVID-19. Here immunoSEQ multiplex PCR was the method, and the copy in TCRdb shows in-frame clones only, minus some. The sample holds 75,000 or so clones, roughly 84% seen once. The sample was peripheral blood. These receptors originate from a man in his forties or fifties with acute or convalescent COVID-19.

The chain carries TRBV2 and TRBJ2-3; 8 nucleotides line up with TRBD2. Germline V gives CDR1 SNHLY, CDR2 FYNNEI. This CDR3 has 14 amino acids. V lost 10 bases, J lost 3 bases, and 9 bases stayed unmatched. The CDR3 region is CAIPRGGDTDTQYF. CDR3 sequence (DNA): TGTGCCATCCCCCGGGGGGGGGATACAGATACGCAGTATTTT.

The chain joins TRBV24-1 to TRBJ1-2; unclear D gene. V lost 1 base, J lost 4 bases, and 6 bases lay in between. CDR1 and CDR2 (germline): KGHDR, SFDVKD. The length of the CDR3 is 13 residues. CDR3 DNA: TGTGCCACCAGTGATTTTAGTGGCTATGGCTACACCTTC. Encoded protein: CATSDFSGYGYTF.

V and J are TRBV5-4 and TRBJ2-7; 8 positions agree with TRBD2. Germline V gene lookup returns CDR1 SGHNT and CDR2 YYREEE (reference sequence). This CDR3 is 13 amino acids long. With V trimmed by 3 bases and J by 4 bases, 3 bases remained unmatched. In DNA form, the CDR3 reads TGTGCCAGCAGCTCGGCTAGCGGGTACGAGCAGTACTTC. It codes for CASSSASGYEQYF.

This CDR3 is CASSYPGGGETQYF. The CDR3 DNA reads TGTGCCAGCAGTTACCCAGGGGGCGGTGAGACCCAGTACTTC. This rearrangement joins TRBV28 to TRBJ2-5, with 8 bases lining up with TRBD1. Germline CDR1 MDHEN, CDR2 SYDVKM. J lost 5 bases, V lost 4 bases, and 6 bases had no gene match. The CDR3 length is 14 residues.

The V call is TRBV7-2, the J call TRBJ2-7; TRBD2 agrees at 7 bases. The V and J ends lost 4 bases and 3 bases, in that order; junction bases with no gene match: 12. The CDR3 loop spans 16 amino acids. CDR1 is SGHTA, CDR2 FQGNSA, per germline. CDR3 amino acids: CASSWGPAGAGYEQYF. Written as DNA, the CDR3 is TGTGCCAGCAGCTGGGGCCCCGCGGGAGCGGGCTACGAGCAGTACTTC.

The chain recombines TRBV19 with TRBJ1-5; 10 bases align to TRBD1. CDR3 length: 19 residues. Unmatched junction bases numbered 10, after V lost 0 bases and J lost 2 bases. Germline V gene sequence: CDR1 LNHDA, CDR2 SQIVND (reference sequence). CDR3 in amino acids: CASSIDQRAGTGGNQPQHF. The DNA of the CDR3 is TGTGCCAGTAGTATAGATCAAAGAGCCGGGACAGGGGGCAATCAGCCCCAGCATTTT.

This chain connects TRBV2 to TRBJ1-5; D is unresolved. Trimming stripped 6 bases from V and 0 bases from J, with 9 bases between. The germline V gene encodes CDR1 SNHLY and CDR2 FYNNEI. The CDR3 is 14 amino acids. CDR3 coding DNA: TGTGCCAGCAGGAGGGAATATAGCAATCAGCCCCAGCATTTT. It yields the protein CASRREYSNQPQHF.

The chain carries TRBV6-2 or TRBV6-3 and TRBJ2-5; 11 bases agree with TRBD2. V lost 5 bases to trimming and J lost 5 bases; unmatched junction nucleotides: 7. Germline V CDR1 and CDR2: MNHEY, SVGEGT. The CDR3 runs 15 residues. CDR3 amino acids: CASSEGLAEGETQYF. DNA for the CDR3: TGTGCCAGCAGTGAGGGACTAGCGGAGGGGGAGACCCAGTACTTC.

V and J are TRBV29-1 and TRBJ2-5; 7 positions agree with TRBD1. Germline V gene sequence: CDR1 SQVTM, CDR2 ANQGSEA. There are 12 residues in the CDR3. Trimming took 7 bases from V and 6 from J; bases not matched to a gene: 8. Here the CDR3 reads CSATTGMKTQYF. As DNA, the CDR3 is TGCAGCGCTACGACAGGGATGAAGACCCAGTACTTC.